What follows describes a single TCR beta chain. Its antigen is currently unknown. Compared with germline, one end of the junction differs, possibly owing to a read error. Subjects aged 18 to 65 presented with newly diagnosed hyperthyroidism of less than 2 months' duration. 9 to 10 ml fresh peripheral blood yielded the PBMCs. The TCR beta CDR3 regions underwent amplification using RNA transcripts as the source. A first-round RT-PCR of the TCR CDR3 used the HTBI primer set. MiXCR was run by TCRdb on the multiplex PCR reads, yielding one entry per CDR3 protein. The profile shows roughly 570,000 distinct CDR3 sequences, around 16% of them singletons. This entry is derived from a study of T cells in Graves' hyperthyroidism and ophthalmopathy. Whole-study findings and limits: Appearing also in blood were most of the thyroid clonotypes expanded above 0.001.

What was sequenced was blood. The source of this sequence is a woman in her thirties with Graves' hyperthyroidism.

For the CDR3, the DNA is TGTGCCTCGGATCCGGGACAGGGGGTCAACTCTGGGGCCAACGCCCTGACTTTC. This codes for CASDPGQGVNSGANALTF. This rearrangement joins TRBV30 to TRBJ2-6; 11 positions agree with TRBD1. Per germline, CDR1 GTSNPN and CDR2 SVGIG (reference sequence). CDR3 length: 18 amino acids.